The entry that follows covers one T cell receptor beta chain sequence. Its antigen is unidentified. This sample was included in a study of CXCR3-negative and CXCR3-positive naive CD8 T cells. Study findings and constraints: The authors found comparable surface CD5 between naive subsets and inferred TCR strength from TRB CDR3 properties. Diversity proved comparably high across both naive subsets and much lower in memory CD8+ cells. Greater hydrophobicity was found in TRB CDR3s of CXCR3-positive naive cells than of CXCR3-negative naive cells. Memory cells differed in TRBV-TRBJ usage, but naive CXCR3-negative and CXCR3-positive cells had similar usage.

CD45RO-CCR7+CD27+CD95- marked naive CD8+ T cells. All TRB cDNA libraries came from 5' RACE performed with UMI labels. From its re-call of the 5' RACE reads, TCRdb lists each CDR3 protein once, without DNA. Recorded for this sample: 85,000 to 90,000 distinct CDR3 sequences. CDR3 length: 16 amino acids. Germline V gene sequence: CDR1 MDHEN, CDR2 SYDVKM. The sequence came from a human donor in good health. Some clones in this sample may be carry-over from other donors' samples. J is TRBJ1-5 and V is TRBV28. Input material: naive CXCR3+ CD8+ T cells from blood. Noted subset: CD45RO-CCR7+CD27+CD95- naive CD8+ T cells expressing CXCR3 (TNR3+). The chain's CDR3 is CASLMEPREGNQPQHF.